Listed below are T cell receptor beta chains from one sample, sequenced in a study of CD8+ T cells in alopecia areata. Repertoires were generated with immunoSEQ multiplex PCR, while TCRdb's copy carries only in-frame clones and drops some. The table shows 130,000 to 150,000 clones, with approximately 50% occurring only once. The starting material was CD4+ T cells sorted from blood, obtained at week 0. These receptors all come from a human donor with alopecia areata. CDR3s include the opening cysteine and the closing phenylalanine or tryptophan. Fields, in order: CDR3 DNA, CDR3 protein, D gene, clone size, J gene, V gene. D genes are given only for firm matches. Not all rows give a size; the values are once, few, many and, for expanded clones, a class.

cdr3_nt: TGTGCCAGCAGCCCGTTTCCTACCAATGAGCAGTTCTTC
cdr3_aa: CASSPFPTNEQFF
d_call: -
clone_size: -
j_call: TRBJ2-1
v_call: TRBV9

cdr3_nt: TGCAGCGCGGGAGGGATAGGTTTGAGGAATGAGCAGTTCTTC
cdr3_aa: CSAGGIGLRNEQFF
d_call: TRBD2
clone_size: few
j_call: TRBJ2-1
v_call: TRBV29-1

cdr3_nt: TGTGCCTGGAGTGGGTCAGATACGCAGTATTTT
cdr3_aa: CAWSGSDTQYF
d_call: -
clone_size: -
j_call: TRBJ2-3
v_call: TRBV30

cdr3_nt: TGTGCCAGCAGTGAAGTAAGGGTGTCGGGGGAGGGCCGATACGAGCAGTACTTC
cdr3_aa: CASSEVRVSGEGRYEQYF
d_call: TRBD2
clone_size: -
j_call: TRBJ2-7
v_call: TRBV2

cdr3_nt: TGCAGCGTTGAGAGGGTGCATAGGACGGGGTTTTACAATGAGCAGTTCTTC
cdr3_aa: CSVERVHRTGFYNEQFF
d_call: -
clone_size: -
j_call: TRBJ2-1
v_call: TRBV29-1

cdr3_nt: TGCAGCGTTGACAGGGGGAACACTGAAGCTTTCTTT
cdr3_aa: CSVDRGNTEAFF
d_call: -
clone_size: -
j_call: TRBJ1-1
v_call: TRBV29-1

cdr3_nt: TGTGCCAGCAGTGATATAACGGGGCAGTTCTTC
cdr3_aa: CASSDITGQFF
d_call: -
clone_size: -
j_call: TRBJ2-1
v_call: TRBV25-1

cdr3_nt: TGCGCCAGCAGCTTGGCACAGGCGGGGAATGAGCAGTTCTTC
cdr3_aa: CASSLAQAGNEQFF
d_call: -
clone_size: -
j_call: TRBJ2-1
v_call: TRBV5-1

cdr3_nt: TGTGCCACCAGCAGAGATCCCCGCACAGATACGCAGTATTTT
cdr3_aa: CATSRDPRTDTQYF
d_call: -
clone_size: few
j_call: TRBJ2-3
v_call: TRBV15

cdr3_nt: TGTGCCTGGAGTCAGTCCAACACTGAAGCTTTCTTT
cdr3_aa: CAWSQSNTEAFF
d_call: -
clone_size: -
j_call: TRBJ1-1
v_call: TRBV30

cdr3_nt: TGTGCCAGCAGTGGAGCGGGAGGAATTAATGAGCAGTTCTTC
cdr3_aa: CASSGAGGINEQFF
d_call: TRBD2
clone_size: -
j_call: TRBJ2-1
v_call: TRBV25-1

cdr3_nt: TGTGCCTGGGGTAGCGGAAAAGAGACCCAGTACTTC
cdr3_aa: CAWGSGKETQYF
d_call: -
clone_size: -
j_call: TRBJ2-5
v_call: TRBV30

cdr3_nt: TGTGCCAGCACGGGGTTGTGGGACCGAGAGACCCAGTACTTC
cdr3_aa: CASTGLWDRETQYF
d_call: -
clone_size: once
j_call: TRBJ2-5
v_call: TRBV11-2

cdr3_nt: TGTGCCAGCTCACCAGGACGGCTAGGGGATACGCAGTATTTT
cdr3_aa: CASSPGRLGDTQYF
d_call: -
clone_size: few
j_call: TRBJ2-3
v_call: TRBV18

cdr3_nt: TGTGCCAGCAGCTTAGACGGAGGGCCGGACACAGATACGCAGTATTTT
cdr3_aa: CASSLDGGPDTDTQYF
d_call: -
clone_size: -
j_call: TRBJ2-3
v_call: TRBV5-6

cdr3_nt: TGCGCCAGCAGCCAAGAGGGGCTAGCGGGAGCTCAAGAGACCCAGTACTTC
cdr3_aa: CASSQEGLAGAQETQYF
d_call: TRBD2
clone_size: -
j_call: TRBJ2-5
v_call: TRBV4-1

cdr3_nt: TGTGCCTGGAGGGCCGGGCCCCTATACGAGCAGTACTTC
cdr3_aa: CAWRAGPLYEQYF
d_call: -
clone_size: -
j_call: TRBJ2-7
v_call: TRBV30

cdr3_nt: TGCAGCGCGGGGACCGCCGGGGATACGCAGTATTTT
cdr3_aa: CSAGTAGDTQYF
d_call: -
clone_size: -
j_call: TRBJ2-3
v_call: TRBV29-1

cdr3_nt: TGTGCCATCAGGGGAGGGGACTCCCCTGAAGGTACGCAGTATTTT
cdr3_aa: CAIRGGDSPEGTQYF
d_call: TRBD2
clone_size: -
j_call: TRBJ2-3
v_call: TRBV10-3

cdr3_nt: TGTGCCAGCGCAGGGAGCTCCTACGAGCAGTACTTC
cdr3_aa: CASAGSSYEQYF
d_call: -
clone_size: -
j_call: TRBJ2-7
v_call: TRBV6-1

cdr3_nt: TGTGCCAGCGGTTCGTGGGACAGTGAAAAACTGTTTTTT
cdr3_aa: CASGSWDSEKLFF
d_call: TRBD1
clone_size: -
j_call: TRBJ1-4
v_call: TRBV6-5

cdr3_nt: TGTGCCTGGAGTCGCTCTAGCGAGGCAGATACGCAGTATTTT
cdr3_aa: CAWSRSSEADTQYF
d_call: -
clone_size: -
j_call: TRBJ2-3
v_call: TRBV30